The 10 T cell receptor beta chains below were found in one sample sequenced in a study of graft-versus-host responses after intestinal transplantation. Only in-frame clones appear in the TCRdb table, and some are missing; sequencing was by immunoSEQ multiplex PCR. The sample records under 85,000 clones, roughly 94% being singletons. These receptors are not linked to any known antigen. Sequencing was performed on unstimulated CD8+ T cells sorted from spleen or lymph node cells, taken before intestinal transplant. The receptors were sampled from a human donor who received an intestinal transplant.

This chain uses TRBV5-4 with TRBJ2-7; D may be TRBD1 (6 bases). The length of the CDR3 is 16 residues. Germline CDR1 SGHNT, CDR2 YYREEE (reference sequence). The ends were cut back, 3 bases at V and 2 bases at J, with 18 bases in the middle. The CDR3 DNA reads as TGTGCCAGCAGCTATCGACAGGAGAAGGTTCCCTACGAGCAGTACTTC. The encoded protein is CASSYRQEKVPYEQYF.

The V and J genes are TRBV7-6 and TRBJ1-1, with D maybe TRBD1 (6 bases). This CDR3 contains 17 residues. CDR1 SGHVS and CDR2 FNYEAQ come from the germline V gene. With 6 bases removed from V and 1 base from J, the gap between germline ends came to 21 bases. CDR3 nucleotides: TGTGCCAGCAGAAACACCCTAGAAGGGGGTTCGAACACTGAAGCTTTCTTT. Translation gives CASRNTLEGGSNTEAFF.

V and J are TRBV14 and TRBJ2-7, with 9 bases lining up with TRBD1. Trimming took 1 base from V and 5 from J; bases not matched to a gene: 6. The CDR3 sequence is 15 residues long. The germline gives CDR1 SGHDN, CDR2 FVKESK. CDR3 in amino acids: CASSQVGQGLNEQYF. The CDR3 nucleotides are TGTGCCAGCAGCCAAGTGGGACAGGGATTGAACGAGCAGTACTTC.

The gene calls are TRBV11-2 and TRBJ1-1; TRBD1 is a possible D gene (5 bases). V lost 3 bases, J lost 4 bases, and 21 bases lay in between. This CDR3 has 17 amino acids. Germline CDR1 is SGHAT and CDR2 is FQNNGV. CDR3 nucleotides: TGTGCCAGCAGCTTTTGGAGGGGTTGGGTAGGAGGCACTGAAGCTTTCTTT. Its translation is CASSFWRGWVGGTEAFF.

This clone was picked up one time. The chain is built from TRBV20-1 and TRBJ1-1; a possible D gene is TRBD1 (5 bases). This CDR3 region has 11 residues. The germline V gene has CDR1 DFQATT and CDR2 SNEGSKA (reference sequence). Trimming left V 6 bases short and J 6 bases short, with 11 bases between. In DNA form, the CDR3 reads TGCAGTGCAGGGGTAATATCTGAAGCTTTCTTT. Amino acids: CSAGVISEAFF.

This clone has a single count. This chain connects TRBV9 to TRBJ2-1, with D perhaps TRBD1 (5 bases). Germline CDR1 reads SGDLS; CDR2 reads YYNGEE. Trimming pared 1 base from V and 8 bases from J, leaving 16 bases between. This CDR3 is 15 amino acids long. CDR3 nucleotide sequence: TGTGCCAGCAGCGTACTCCAACAGGAAAGCGATGAGCAGTTCTTC. Translation: CASSVLQQESDEQFF.

The rearrangement joins TRBV27 to TRBJ1-1; D is perhaps TRBD1 (5 bases). CDR1 MNHEY and CDR2 SMNVEV come from the germline V gene (reference sequence). The length of the CDR3 is 13 residues. The V end lost 0 bases, the J end lost 8 bases, and 10 bases lay between the germline ends. The CDR3 reads CASSLSRGWEAFF. The CDR3 bases are TGTGCCAGCAGTTTATCGAGGGGTTGGGAAGCTTTCTTT.

The rearrangement links TRBV9 to TRBJ2-5, with 7 bases aligning to TRBD2. Matching the DNA end better, TRBJ2-7 makes the J call doubtful. The CDR3 is made up of 20 amino acids. Germline V gives CDR1 SGDLS, CDR2 YYNGEE. The CDR3 DNA reads as TGTGCCAGCAGCCCCCCCCCTGGCGGGAGTCAGAGTAAGGTGGTGTACGAGCAGTACTTC. This sequence encodes CASSPPPGGSQSKVVYEQYF.

The chain has TRBV12-5 and TRBJ2-1; D tentatively fits TRBD1 or TRBD2 (6 bases each). CDR1 LGHNT and CDR2 FRNRAP come from the germline V gene. The CDR3 totals 14 residues. V was pared by 0 bases and J by 9 bases, with 12 bases between. CDR3 bases: TGTGCTAGTGGTTTGGTAGGGGGAGGCGGTGAGCAGTTCTTC. Its protein product is CASGLVGGGGEQFF.

The rearrangement links TRBV27 to TRBJ1-2; D remains ambiguous. CDR3 size: 13 residues. The germline CDR1 and CDR2 sequences are MNHEY and SMNVEV (reference sequence). V shed 0 bases and J shed 7 bases, with 9 bases lying between them. CDR3 in DNA: TGTGCCAGCAGTTTATCTGGAGGGTTTGGCTACACCTTC. Translation gives CASSLSGGFGYTF.